This passage covers 29 T cell receptor beta chains from one sample sequenced in a study of glioma-infiltrating T cells. Amplification of TCR alpha and beta CDR3 regions from RNA used iRepertoire nested multiplex PCR. From the multiplex PCR reads, TCRdb called clonotypes with MiXCR, one entry per CDR3 protein. The repertoire has some 160,000 distinct CDR3 sequences, about 47% of them found once; the top ten carry 4% to 6.5%. Sequenced material: glioma tissue, nonneoplastic brain tissue, or PBMCs (not recorded which). These receptors were taken from a human donor with low-grade glioma or glioblastoma, undergoing nonglioma brain surgery, or in good health (not recorded which).

This clonotype turned up a few times. The chain is built from TRBV12-3 or TRBV12-4 and TRBJ1-5; D gene uncertain. Between the trimmed V and J ends, which lost 10 bases and 2 bases, there was a span of 12 bases. CDR3 length: 13 amino acids. This CDR3 is CATAGGGNQPQHF. CDR3 DNA sequence: TGTGCCACGGCAGGCGGTGGCAATCAGCCCCAGCATTTT.

The rearrangement links TRBV29-1 to TRBJ2-7; D gene unclear. The V end lost 4 bases, the J end lost 7 bases, and 17 bases lay between the germline ends. The CDR3 covers 13 residues. CDR1 is SQVTM and CDR2 is ANQGSEA in the germline V gene. The CDR3 is CSVGRSSYNEQYF. As DNA, the CDR3 is TGCAGCGTTGGTAGGAGCTCCTACAATGAGCAGTACTTC.

This clonotype was picked up a small number of times. Since a much larger clone is just one base distant, this may be a read error. The chain is built from TRBV20-1 and TRBJ2-1; D is unresolved. CDR1 and CDR2 from the germline V gene are DFQATT and SNEGSKA (reference sequence). This CDR3 is built from 12 residues. V gave up 4 bases and J gave up 8 bases, with 12 bases separating them. CDR3 DNA: TGCAGTGCTACGAAAGGGTTGGATGAGCAGTTCTTC. This translates into CSATKGLDEQFF.

Ten or more counts support this clonotype. The chain has TRBV6-1 and TRBJ2-7, with 7 bases that match TRBD2. CDR1 and CDR2 from the germline V gene are MNHNS and SASEGT. J lost 3 bases, V lost 6 bases, and 8 bases had no gene match. The CDR3 runs 14 residues. This CDR3 reads CASRGAAGNYEQYF. The DNA for the CDR3 is TGTGCCAGCAGAGGGGCAGCGGGGAACTACGAGCAGTACTTC.

As to this clonotype: The junction differs from germline at one of its ends, possibly a read error. The CDR3 sequence: CSAQKTSGTYNEQLF. CDR3 coding DNA: TGCAGTGCCCAAAAGACTAGCGGGACATACAATGAGCAGTTGTTC. V and J are TRBV20-1 and TRBJ2-1; TRBD2 matches 11 bases. The CDR3 loop spans 15 amino acids. Germline values: CDR1 DFQATT, CDR2 SNEGSKA (reference sequence).

Comments on this clonotype: Germline and junction disagree at one end, which may indicate a read error. This sequence joins TRBV19 and TRBJ2-7, with D uncertain. There are 14 residues in the CDR3. Germline V gives CDR1 LNHDA, CDR2 SQIVND (reference sequence). This CDR3 reads CASSYRTSTYEHYF. CDR3 DNA sequence: TGTGCCAGTAGTTACCGGACGTCTACCTACGAGCATTACTTC.

This clonotype showed up many times. This sequence joins TRBV27 and TRBJ1-6; D gene unclear. V was cut by 5 bases and J by 7 bases, with 6 bases left in between. The CDR3 runs 12 residues. Germline V gene data show CDR1 as MNHEY and CDR2 as SMNVEV (reference sequence). CDR3 sequence reads: CASSPPNSPLHF. CDR3 DNA: TGTGCCAGCAGTCCGCCAAATTCACCCCTCCACTTT.

Many counts were recorded for this clonotype. The rearrangement joins TRBV28 to TRBJ1-1, with D unresolved. Trimming pared 6 bases from V and 11 bases from J, leaving 13 bases between. There are 11 residues in the CDR3. The germline V gene has CDR1 MDHEN and CDR2 SYDVKM. DNA for the CDR3: TGTGCCAGCAGGAATCCGCAGAGGGCTTTCTTT. As protein: CASRNPQRAFF.

The chain carries TRBV6-1 and TRBJ2-5; possibly TRBD2 for D (5 bases). The CDR3 has 12 amino acids. CDR1 and CDR2 from the germline V gene are MNHNS and SASEGT. With 1 base removed from V and 12 bases from J, the gap between germline ends came to 12 bases. The DNA of the CDR3 is TGTGCCAGCAGTGAAGGGACGGAGGCTAAGTACTTC. This translates into CASSEGTEAKYF.

About this clonotype itself: A much larger clone differs by one base, so this may be a read error. The CDR3, as DNA: TGTCCCAGCAGCCAAGATCGTGGAGGACCCTACGAGCAGTACTTC. It translates to CPSSQDRGGPYEQYF. The rearrangement links TRBV4-2 to TRBJ2-7; maybe TRBD2 (5 bases). CDR3 size: 15 residues. Germline V CDR1 and CDR2: LGHNA, YNFKEQ.

Many counts were recorded for this clonotype. The V and J genes are TRBV7-2 and TRBJ2-3, with 12 bases aligning to TRBD2. The CDR3 consists of 16 residues. V gave up 4 bases and J gave up 3 bases; unmatched junction bases: 5. Germline lookup yields CDR1 SGHTA and CDR2 FQGNSA. This chain's CDR3 is CASSSTSGRSTDTQYF. The CDR3 DNA reads TGTGCCAGCAGCTCAACTAGCGGGAGGAGTACAGATACGCAGTATTTT.

A remark on this clonotype: A much larger clone lies one base from this, so it may be a read error. The gene calls are TRBV20-1 and TRBJ2-7; maybe TRBD2 (6 bases). The CDR3 is 17 residues long. Germline-derived CDR1 and CDR2 are DFQATT and SNEGSKA (reference sequence). With 6 bases removed from V and 1 base from J, the gap between germline ends came to 25 bases. Here the CDR3 DNA reads TGCAGTGCAGAAACCGGGACTCCACACACCTTATCCTACGAGCAGTACTTC. Amino acid sequence: CSAETGTPHTLSYEQYF.

V usage is TRBV4-1 and J usage is TRBJ2-1; D is ambiguous. CDR3 size: 16 residues. The germline V gene has CDR1 MGHRA and CDR2 YSYEKL. V was shortened by 1 base and J by 3 bases, with 13 bases between the two germline ends. CDR3 coding DNA: TGCGCCAGCAGCCAAGTGAATCTGGTAAGCTACAATGAGCAGTTCTTC. Translating it yields CASSQVNLVSYNEQFF.

V gene TRBV5-1 combines with J gene TRBJ2-3; TRBD2 aligns across 12 bases. The V and J ends lost 3 bases and 6 bases, in that order; junction bases with no gene match: 8. The CDR3 is 16 residues long. In germline, CDR1 is SGHRS, CDR2 YFSETQ. CDR3 sequence: CASSSALGLAGDTQYF. In DNA form, the CDR3 reads TGCGCCAGCAGCTCGGCACTGGGACTAGCGGGTGATACGCAGTATTTT.

The rearrangement uses TRBV7-2 and TRBJ2-2, with no clear D. This CDR3 comprises 16 residues. In germline, CDR1 is SGHTA, CDR2 FQGNSA. V was pared by 2 bases and J by 2 bases, with 12 bases between. Here the CDR3 reads CASSLLTASNTGELFF. The CDR3 DNA follows: TGTGCCAGCAGCTTATTAACTGCCAGCAACACCGGGGAGCTGTTTTTT.

A word on this clonotype: A much larger clone sits a single nucleotide away, making a read error possible. This sequence joins TRBV12-3 or TRBV12-4 and TRBJ1-5, with D possibly TRBD1 on 5 matching bases. The CDR3 is 14 amino acids. The DNA of the CDR3 is TGTGCCAGCAGCCGAGACAGTTCCAATCAGACCCAGCATTTT. This encodes CASSRDSSNQTQHF.

Many counts were recorded for this clonotype. This rearrangement joins TRBV28 to TRBJ1-2; 8 positions agree with TRBD1. Germline assignment: CDR1 MDHEN and CDR2 SYDVKM. Losses at the gene ends were 5 bases for V and 7 bases for J; bases not matched to a gene: 6. The CDR3 covers 13 residues. The CDR3 loop reads CASSLGQGGGYTF. The CDR3 DNA follows: TGTGCCAGCAGTCTAGGACAGGGAGGTGGCTACACCTTC.

This clonotype was recorded at least ten times. The V gene is TRBV7-2, the J gene TRBJ1-2, with D perhaps matching TRBD1 (6 bases). Deletions cut 3 bases from V and 6 bases from J, with 11 bases between. The CDR3 has 13 residues. The germline gives CDR1 SGHTA, CDR2 FQGNSA. The CDR3 DNA follows: TGTGCCAGCAGCTTGCAGGGGTCGGATGGCTACACCTTC. Residues: CASSLQGSDGYTF.

This clonotype was detected ten times or more. This rearrangement joins TRBV20-1 to TRBJ1-2; 9 bases are a match to TRBD1. The CDR3 consists of 12 residues. Germline loops: CDR1 DFQATT, CDR2 SNEGSKA (reference sequence). The V segment lost 5 bases and the J segment 6 bases; nucleotides outside the gene matches: 4. DNA for the CDR3: TGCAGTGCTGGCACAGGGGGCAATGGCTACACCTTC. Amino acid sequence: CSAGTGGNGYTF.

As regards this clonotype: Just one base apart from a much larger clone, this may be a read error. The rearrangement joins TRBV20-1 to TRBJ2-7; 9 bases are a match to TRBD2. V shed 6 bases, J shed 3 bases, and the junction held 6 bases outside the gene matches. CDR3 length: 13 amino acids. Germline V CDR1 and CDR2: DFQATT, SNEGSKA (reference sequence). CDR3 residues: CSAGVAGVYEQYF. CDR3 DNA sequence: TGCAGTGCCGGAGTAGCGGGAGTCTACGAGCAGTACTTC.

The chain employs TRBV4-2 and TRBJ2-3; D is unclear. Germline lookup yields CDR1 LGHNA and CDR2 YNFKEQ. CDR3 size: 14 residues. Trimming shortened V by 2 bases and J by 7 bases, and 13 bases separated the two germline ends. The CDR3 bases are TGTGCCAGCAGCCAACTGCTCTTGCGGTATACGCAGTATTTT. Amino acids: CASSQLLLRYTQYF.

On this clonotype itself: This could be a read error, since a much larger clone is one nucleotide away. V gene TRBV12-3 or TRBV12-4 combines with J gene TRBJ1-5; D not resolved. This CDR3 comprises 13 residues. With 6 bases removed from V and 0 bases from J, the gap between germline ends came to 6 bases. CDR3 region: CASSRNSNQPQHF. The CDR3 DNA is TGTGCCAGCAGCCGAAATAGCAATCAGCCCCAGCATTTT.

This clonotype was counted at least ten times. The rearrangement uses TRBV7-2 and TRBJ1-6; tentatively, D is TRBD1 (5 bases). Per the germline V gene, CDR1 is SGHTA and CDR2 is FQGNSA. Trimming removed 1 base at V and 9 bases at J, with 10 bases between. The CDR3 has 14 residues. CDR3: CASSLEGSVSPLHF. CDR3 bases: TGTGCCAGCAGCTTAGAGGGGTCGGTTTCACCCCTCCACTTT.

Details on this clonotype: A much larger clone differs from this one at a single base, so this may be a read error. The V gene is TRBV7-9, the J gene TRBJ1-1; the D is unclear. Germline V gene lookup returns CDR1 SEHNR and CDR2 FQNEAQ (reference sequence). The CDR3 consists of 14 residues. The V end lost 5 bases, the J end lost 3 bases, and 13 bases lay between the germline ends. The CDR3 spells CASSPPGLYTEAFF. DNA for the CDR3: TGTGCCAGCAGCCCGCCCGGGCTATACACTGAAGCTTTCTTT.

Notes on this clonotype: One end of the junction varies from germline; a read error may be responsible. This sequence joins TRBV2 and TRBJ2-7; unclear D gene. The CDR3 sequence is 13 residues long. Germline V gene data show CDR1 as SNHLY and CDR2 as FYNNEI. The CDR3 coding sequence is TGTGCCGCCCGACTTAGCTTAAACAACGAGCGGTACTTC. It is translated as CAARLSLNNERYF.

As regards this clonotype: Compared with germline, one end of the junction differs, possibly owing to a read error. V and J are TRBV6-2 or TRBV6-3 and TRBJ2-3; D uncertain. The CDR3 is 11 residues long. The germline V gene has CDR1 MNHEY and CDR2 SVGEGT. The CDR3 region has the DNA TGTGCCAGCATTTACGCAGATACTCAGTATTTT. Translating gives CASIYADTQYF.

This clonotype was recorded at least ten times. This chain joins TRBV28 and TRBJ1-2; D might be TRBD1 (5 bases). Germline values: CDR1 MDHEN, CDR2 SYDVKM. V lost 5 bases and J 3 bases, leaving 13 bases between the germline ends. The CDR3 consists of 14 residues. CDR3 coding DNA: TGTGCCAGCAGTAGGGGAGGCGGATACTATGGCTACACCTTC. This encodes CASSRGGGYYGYTF.

The rearrangement joins TRBV6-2 or TRBV6-3 to TRBJ2-7; 13 positions agree with TRBD2. Germline-derived CDR1 and CDR2 are MNHEY and SVGEGT. The CDR3 sequence is 16 residues long. With V trimmed by 10 bases and J by 7 bases, 16 bases remained unmatched. The DNA for the CDR3 is TGTGCCAACAGCCGCAAAGGACTAGCGGGAGAAGGAGAGCAGTACTTC. It yields the protein CANSRKGLAGEGEQYF.

This clonotype was observed a handful of times. This rearrangement joins TRBV29-1 to TRBJ1-1, with TRBD1 as a possible D gene (5 bases). Germline V gives CDR1 SQVTM, CDR2 ANQGSEA. This CDR3 comprises 13 residues. Trimming shortened V by 5 bases and J by 3 bases, and 13 bases separated the two germline ends. DNA for the CDR3: TGCAGCGTTTCTGTCGGGACCGACACTGAAGCTTTCTTT. Translating gives CSVSVGTDTEAFF. The whole variable domain, filled in from reference TRBV29-1 and TRBJ1-1, reads SAVISQKPSRDICQRGTSLTIQCQVDSQVTMMFWYRQQPGQSLTLIATANQGSEATYESGFVIDKFPISRPNLTFSTLTVSNMSPEDSSIYLCSVSVGTDTEAFFGQGTRLTVV.